The sequence of this T cell receptor beta chain was determined in a study of blood T cell repertoires in COVID-19. Study overall: Sites in the United States, Italy and Spain provided acute and convalescent COVID-19 samples.

Data came from immunoSEQ multiplex PCR; TCRdb stores just in-frame clones and leaves some out. The sample shows roughly 190,000 clones, around 84% of them seen only once. Germline CDR1 reads KGHDR; CDR2 reads SFDVKD. The CDR3 extends over 16 amino acids. The V gene end was trimmed by 4 bases and the J gene end by 2 bases; junction bases not matched to a gene: 9. The sequenced sample was PBMCs or T cells enriched from blood (not recorded which). The TCR was taken from a young woman who had recovered from COVID-19. V gene TRBV24-1 combines with J gene TRBJ2-5, with 7 bases fitting TRBD1. The CDR3 here is CATSETRDSYQETQYF. The DNA of the CDR3 is TGTGCCACCAGTGAGACCCGGGACAGCTATCAAGAGACCCAGTACTTC.